This is a list of T cell receptor beta chains from one sample in a study of blood T cells in healthy people across ages. One entry per CDR3 protein results from TCRdb running MiXCR on the 5' RACE reads. The sample includes about 780,000 distinct CDR3 sequences, around 50% of them seen just once. Sequencing was done on a sample of blood. The receptors shown here come from a man older than 75 in good health. The conserved cysteine and the conserved F or W are not part of the CDR3 here.

v_call	j_call	cdr3_aa
TRBV7-2	TRBJ2-5	ASSKQASGSGETQY
TRBV7-9	TRBJ2-1	ASSALRTSGFNEQF
TRBV6-2/TRBV6-3	TRBJ2-1	ASSWTGGIGNEQF
TRBV27	TRBJ2-7	ASSLSPFDRGGYEQY
TRBV7-9	TRBJ2-1	ASSSLSGRPYNEQF
TRBV25-1	TRBJ1-6	ASRVNLGNSPLH
TRBV4-2	TRBJ2-3	ASSQDTGIRLESTDTQY
TRBV4-2	TRBJ1-5	ASSRDLGGNQPQH
TRBV4-3	TRBJ2-3	ASSHSLANTDTQY
TRBV7-2	TRBJ1-2	ASSLGAGGGYT
TRBV3-1	TRBJ2-7	ASSLSDYTYEQY
TRBV2	TRBJ2-7	ASTEDHYEQY
TRBV4-2	TRBJ2-3	ASSQDQQRIPADTQY
TRBV27	TRBJ2-7	ASSLSRNPYEQY
TRBV24-1	TRBJ2-5	ATSDPDRFQETQY
TRBV12-3/TRBV12-4	TRBJ1-5	ASSSGTGTHQPQH
TRBV20-1	TRBJ1-2	SARDRGYGYT
TRBV6-2/TRBV6-3	TRBJ1-2	ASSMGRPGYT
TRBV27	TRBJ2-1	ASSPGGLAGINEQF
TRBV2	TRBJ1-6	ASSSLGQANSPLH
TRBV5-5	TRBJ2-1	ASSFTTDTYNEQF
TRBV6-5	TRBJ2-7	ASSPTLGSYEQY
TRBV3-1	TRBJ2-1	ASSPYGELAGSEQF
TRBV5-1	TRBJ2-3	ASSLGTGARGTDTQY
TRBV7-6	TRBJ2-2	ASSLGSSATGELF
TRBV6-2/TRBV6-3	TRBJ2-5	ATLLAGVNEQY
TRBV5-4	TRBJ2-3	ASREEVGTDTQY
TRBV12-3/TRBV12-4	TRBJ2-4	ASTSPSGDSLAKNIQY
TRBV5-1	NA	ASSLGLSYNEQY
TRBV20-1	TRBJ1-5	SASLYRGNQPQH
TRBV20-1	TRBJ2-5	SARDATGGQETQY